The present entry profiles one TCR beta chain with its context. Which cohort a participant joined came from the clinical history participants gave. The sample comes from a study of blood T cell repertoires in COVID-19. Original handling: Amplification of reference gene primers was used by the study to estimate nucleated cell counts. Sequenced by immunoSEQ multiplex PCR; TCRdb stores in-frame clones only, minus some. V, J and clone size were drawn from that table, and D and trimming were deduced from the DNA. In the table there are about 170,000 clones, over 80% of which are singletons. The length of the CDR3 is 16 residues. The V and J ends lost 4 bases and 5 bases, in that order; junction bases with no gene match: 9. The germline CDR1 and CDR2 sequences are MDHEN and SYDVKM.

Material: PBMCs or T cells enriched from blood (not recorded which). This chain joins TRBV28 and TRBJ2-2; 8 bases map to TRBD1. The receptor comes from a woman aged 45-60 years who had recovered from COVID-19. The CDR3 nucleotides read TGTGCCAGCAGTTCGCAGGGGGCCCGAGGTACCGGGGAGCTGTTTTTT. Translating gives CASSSQGARGTGELFF.